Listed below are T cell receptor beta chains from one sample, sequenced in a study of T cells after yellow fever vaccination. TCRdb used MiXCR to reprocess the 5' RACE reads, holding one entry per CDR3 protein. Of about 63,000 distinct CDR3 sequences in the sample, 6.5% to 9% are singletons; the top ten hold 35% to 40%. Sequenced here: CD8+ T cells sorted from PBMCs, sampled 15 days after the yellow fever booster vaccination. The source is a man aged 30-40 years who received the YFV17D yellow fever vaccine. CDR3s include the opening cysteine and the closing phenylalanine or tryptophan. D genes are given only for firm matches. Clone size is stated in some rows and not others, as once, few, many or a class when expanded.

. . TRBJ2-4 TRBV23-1 CASSSRPAENIQYF TGCGCCAGCAGTTCGCGACCAGCAGAAAACATTCAGTACTTC
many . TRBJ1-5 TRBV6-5 CASSSLGQPQHF TGTGCCAGCAGTTCCCTCGGTCAGCCCCAGCATTTT
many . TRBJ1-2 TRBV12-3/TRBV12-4 CASSPGGNYGYTF TGTGCCAGCAGTCCCGGTGGGAACTATGGCTACACCTTC
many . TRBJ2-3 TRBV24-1 CATSPGTASTDTQYF TGTGCCACCAGTCCTGGGACGGCTTCCACAGATACGCAGTATTTT
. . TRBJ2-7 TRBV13 CASSSKVGYELYF TGTGCCAGCAGCTCCAAGGTGGGCTACGAGCTGTACTTC
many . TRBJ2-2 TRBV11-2 CASSSARGSTGELFF TGTGCCAGCAGCTCCGCCCGGGGTTCCACCGGGGAGCTGTTTTTT
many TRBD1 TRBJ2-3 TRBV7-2 CASSYYRGWGLTDTQYF TGTGCCAGCAGCTACTACAGGGGTTGGGGCCTCACAGATACGCAGTATTTT
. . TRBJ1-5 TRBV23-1 CASSQGQPRTQHF TGCGCCAGCAGTCAGGGTCAACCCCGGACCCAGCATTTT
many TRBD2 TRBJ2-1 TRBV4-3 CASSQPTSGGNEQFF TGCGCCAGCAGCCAGCCTACTAGCGGGGGAAATGAGCAGTTCTTC
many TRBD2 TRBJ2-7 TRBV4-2 CASSQAGTSGLDRYF TGTGCCAGCAGCCAAGCCGGGACTAGCGGTCTAGATCGGTACTTC
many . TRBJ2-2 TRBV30 CACGILNTGELFF TGTGCCTGCGGGATCTTGAACACCGGGGAGCTGTTTTTT
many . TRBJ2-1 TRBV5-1 CASSLVSLANEQFF TGCGCCAGCAGCTTGGTTTCTCTGGCCAATGAGCAGTTCTTC
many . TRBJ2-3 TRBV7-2 CASSQGSFGSTDTQYF TGTGCCAGCAGCCAGGGGTCGTTTGGTAGCACAGATACGCAGTATTTT
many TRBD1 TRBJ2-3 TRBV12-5 CASGQGTVLTDTQYF TGTGCTAGTGGACAAGGGACAGTCCTCACAGATACGCAGTATTTT
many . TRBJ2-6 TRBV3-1 CASSRGPGANVLTF TGTGCCAGCAGCCGCGGGCCGGGGGCCAACGTCCTGACTTTC
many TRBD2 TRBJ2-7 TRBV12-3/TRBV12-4 CASSPRESSYEQYF TGTGCCAGCTCCCCGCGGGAGAGCTCCTACGAGCAGTACTTC
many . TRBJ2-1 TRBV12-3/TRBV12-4 CASSFSTNRAGNEQFF TGTGCCAGCAGTTTCTCCACCAACAGGGCAGGGAATGAGCAGTTCTTC
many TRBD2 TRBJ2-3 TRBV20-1 CSARGGRVTDTQYF TGCAGTGCTAGAGGAGGGAGGGTGACAGATACGCAGTATTTT
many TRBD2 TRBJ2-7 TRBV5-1 CASQEGSGAGYEQYF TGCGCCAGCCAGGAGGGTAGCGGGGCCGGCTACGAGCAGTACTTC
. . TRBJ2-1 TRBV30 CACRVVGNYNEQFF TGTGCCTGCCGTGTCGTGGGCAATTACAATGAGCAGTTCTTC
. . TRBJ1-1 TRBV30 CAWSRSGAEAFF TGTGCCTGGAGTCGGTCAGGAGCGGAAGCTTTCTTT
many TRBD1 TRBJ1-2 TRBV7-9 CASSSPDREHYGYTF TGTGCCAGCAGCTCACCGGACAGGGAGCACTATGGCTACACCTTC
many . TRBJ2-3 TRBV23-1 CASSHHEELFSTDTQYF TGCGCCAGCAGTCACCACGAGGAGCTGTTCAGCACAGATACGCAGTATTTT
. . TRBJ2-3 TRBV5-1 CASSLGVRESTDTQYF TGCGCCAGCAGCTTAGGGGTGCGGGAAAGCACAGATACGCAGTATTTT
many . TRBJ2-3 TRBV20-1 CSANSGDTDTQYF TGCAGTGCTAATAGCGGAGACACAGATACGCAGTATTTT
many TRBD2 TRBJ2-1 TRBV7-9 CASSSGREGHNEQFF TGTGCCAGCAGCTCGGGCCGGGAGGGCCACAATGAGCAGTTCTTC
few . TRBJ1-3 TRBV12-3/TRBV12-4 CASSFPLGRFGNTIYF TGTGCCAGCAGTTTTCCCCTTGGGCGTTTTGGAAACACCATATATTTT
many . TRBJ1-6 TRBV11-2 CASSHEPNSPLHF TGTGCCAGCAGCCACGAACCGAATTCACCCCTCCACTTT
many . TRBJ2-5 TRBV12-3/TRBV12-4 CASSLQGLETQYF TGTGCCAGCAGTTTGCAGGGTTTGGAGACCCAGTACTTC
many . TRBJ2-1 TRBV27 CASGRDAYNEQFF TGTGCCAGCGGCCGAGATGCCTACAATGAGCAGTTCTTC
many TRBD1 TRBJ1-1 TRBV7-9 CASSSETGRNTEAFF TGTGCCAGCAGTTCCGAGACAGGGCGGAACACTGAAGCTTTCTTT
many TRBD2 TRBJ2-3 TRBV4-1 CASSQTSGKVQYF TGCGCCAGCAGCCAGACTAGCGGGAAGGTGCAGTATTTT
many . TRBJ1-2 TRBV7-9 CASSLTGTRSYGYTF TGTGCCAGCAGCCTAACCGGGACTCGGTCTTATGGCTACACCTTC
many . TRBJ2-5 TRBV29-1 CSVPRGGAGTQYF TGCAGCGTTCCTAGAGGCGGGGCCGGGACCCAGTACTTC
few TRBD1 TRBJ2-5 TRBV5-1 CASSVGTGVFQETQYF TGCGCCAGCTCGGTTGGAACAGGGGTATTCCAAGAGACCCAGTACTTC
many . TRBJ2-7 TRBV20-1 CSAPAREDYEQYF TGCAGTGCTCCCGCTAGGGAAGACTACGAGCAGTACTTC
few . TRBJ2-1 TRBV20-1 CSALGMGSYNEQFF TGCAGTGCTTTAGGGATGGGGTCCTACAATGAGCAGTTCTTC
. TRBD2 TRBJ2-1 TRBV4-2 CAMGITLVFGRHNEQFF TGTGCCATGGGTATCACCCTAGTCTTCGGGAGGCACAATGAGCAGTTCTTC